These 19 T cell receptor beta chains were all obtained from the same sample, sequenced in a study of monozygotic twins with inflammatory bowel disease. From its re-call of the 5' RACE reads, TCRdb lists each CDR3 protein once, without DNA. This sample's table reports fewer than 200,000 distinct CDR3 sequences. The sequencing sample was made of blood. Receptors originate from a human donor with ulcerative colitis or Crohn's disease, or a healthy co-twin of an affected twin (not recorded which).

This chain links TRBV7-2 with TRBJ2-3; no DNA is available, so the TRBD2 call from TCRdb remains unchecked. The CDR3 contains 15 residues. Germline V gene lookup returns CDR1 SGHTA and CDR2 FQGNSA. The CDR3 loop reads CASSLEGGSTDTQYF.

J is TRBJ2-7 and V is TRBV6-1; TCRdb's D gene call, TRBD1, goes unchecked for lack of DNA. This CDR3 is 13 amino acids long. CDR1 and CDR2 (germline): MNHNS, SASEGT. This CDR3 is CASRGTGLYEQYF.

This chain uses TRBV7-3 with TRBJ2-2; TCRdb names TRBD1, which stays unverified in the absence of DNA. The CDR3 covers 16 residues. Germline V gene sequence: CDR1 SGHTA, CDR2 FQGTGA. CDR3 loop: CASSLAGGPDTGELFF.

The chain is built from TRBV19 and TRBJ1-1. The germline CDR1 and CDR2 sequences are LNHDA and SQIVND (reference sequence). The CDR3 totals 13 residues. This CDR3 reads CASNPSRDTEAFF. The entire variable domain, with the rest obtained from reference TRBV19 and TRBJ1-1, is as follows: DGGITQSPKYLFRKEGQNVTLSCEQNLNHDAMYWYRQDPGQGLRLIYYSQIVNDFQKGDIAEGYSVSREKKESFPLTVTSAQKNPTAFYLCASNPSRDTEAFFGQGTRLTVV.

The genes are TRBV6-2 or TRBV6-3 and TRBJ2-2; TCRdb's D call, TRBD1, is unchecked because there is no DNA. The germline CDR1 and CDR2 sequences are MNHEY and SVGEGT. This CDR3 has 22 residues. The CDR3 protein is CASSYYIAGGPGPNKNTGELFF.

This chain joins TRBV12-3 or TRBV12-4 and TRBJ1-2. This CDR3 contains 13 residues. CDR3 region: CASSRVINYGYTF.

The chain employs TRBV20-1 and TRBJ1-2; TCRdb names TRBD1, which stays unverified in the absence of DNA. The CDR3 runs 13 residues. CDR1 DFQATT and CDR2 SNEGSKA come from the germline V gene (reference sequence). The CDR3 sequence is CSARSGQFYGYTF.

This chain links TRBV20-1 with TRBJ2-2; no DNA is available, so the TRBD1 call from TCRdb remains unchecked. Germline V gene sequence: CDR1 DFQATT, CDR2 SNEGSKA (reference sequence). There are 15 residues in the CDR3. Here the CDR3 reads CSASSPQGGTGELFF.

The CDR3 loop is CASSFISHVGTQYF. This chain connects TRBV5-1 to TRBJ2-5; TCRdb proposes TRBD2, but this gene call is untestable without DNA. Germline lookup yields CDR1 SGHRS and CDR2 YFSETQ. This CDR3 is built from 14 residues.

J is TRBJ2-1 and V is TRBV7-2; TCRdb's D call of TRBD2 is untestable without DNA. From germline, CDR1 is SGHTA and CDR2 FQGNSA. The CDR3 totals 15 residues. Here the CDR3 reads CASSLQSGRANEQFF.

V gene TRBV5-5 combines with J gene TRBJ2-6; the TRBD2 assignment by TCRdb is unverifiable without DNA. Germline-derived CDR1 and CDR2 are SGHKS and YYEKEE (reference sequence). The CDR3 sequence is 16 residues long. The CDR3 protein is CASSSPPSLGANVLTF.

This rearrangement joins TRBV10-3 to TRBJ2-5; TCRdb's assignment of TRBD1 cannot be checked, as there is no DNA. Germline assignment: CDR1 ENHRY and CDR2 SYGVKD. CDR3 length: 17 residues. CDR3 region: CAISEVGRGDAEETQYF.

The chain employs TRBV27 and TRBJ2-5; TCRdb names TRBD2, which stays unverified in the absence of DNA. The CDR3 totals 13 residues. CDR1 MNHEY and CDR2 SMNVEV come from the germline V gene (reference sequence). CDR3 residues: CASRVWEGETQYF.

This chain joins TRBV7-9 and TRBJ1-3; TCRdb's D gene call, TRBD1, goes unchecked for lack of DNA. Germline CDR1 and CDR2: SEHNR and FQNEAQ (reference sequence). The CDR3 is made up of 14 amino acids. The chain's CDR3 is CASSRGDSGNTIYF.

V is TRBV7-3 and J is TRBJ1-1. Germline-derived CDR1 and CDR2 are SGHTA and FQGTGA. CDR3 length equals 14 residues. This CDR3 is CASSLERGNTEAFF. The full variable domain, its missing parts supplied by reference TRBV7-3 and TRBJ1-1, is GAGVSQTPSNKVTEKGKYVELRCDPISGHTALYWYRQSLGQGPEFLIYFQGTGAADDSGLPNDRFFAVRPEGSVSTLKIQRTERGDSAVYLCASSLERGNTEAFFGQGTRLTVV.

The gene calls are TRBV27 and TRBJ1-3; the TRBD1 assignment by TCRdb is unverifiable without DNA. This CDR3 has 14 residues. The germline V gene has CDR1 MNHEY and CDR2 SMNVEV (reference sequence). CDR3 loop: CASSSAGPGNTIYF.

The chain joins TRBV24-1 to TRBJ2-2. The CDR3 has 13 amino acids. The germline CDR1 and CDR2 sequences are KGHDR and SFDVKD. The CDR3 region is CATSDFLAGELFF.

The gene calls are TRBV7-2 and TRBJ2-1. The CDR3 is made up of 14 amino acids. The V gene's germline CDR1 is SGHTA and CDR2 FQGNSA. CDR3 residues: CASSLEMGYNEQFF.

The chain couples TRBV20-1 to TRBJ1-2. The CDR3 has 13 residues. Germline-derived CDR1 and CDR2 are DFQATT and SNEGSKA (reference sequence). The chain's CDR3 is CSASGTPQGSYTF.